This T cell receptor beta chain was documented in a study of CXCR3-negative and CXCR3-positive naive CD8 T cells. Study-wide results and limits: From TRB CDR3 properties, TCR strength was inferred; surface CD5 did not differ between naive subsets.

As for this clonotype: Its antigen remains unknown.

Germline CDR1 reads SQVTM; CDR2 reads ANQGSEA. The CDR3 has 14 amino acids. Identification of naive CD8+ T cells rested on CD45RO-CCR7+CD27+CD95- status. UMI-labeled 5' RACE yielded the TRB cDNA libraries. Reanalyzing the 5' RACE reads, TCRdb keeps one entry per CDR3 protein, without DNA. Here the sample table reports over 80,000 distinct CDR3 sequences. V and J are TRBV29-1 and TRBJ2-1. Sequencing used naive CXCR3- CD8+ T cells from blood. Subset noted: CD45RO-CCR7+CD27+CD95- naive CD8+ T cells lacking CXCR3 (TNR3-). This sequence was found in a human donor in good health. Some clones in this sample may be carry-over from other donors' samples. This chain's CDR3 is CSVERQVDYNEQFF.